The clone carrying this T cell receptor (beta chain) was detected once. Its antigen is unidentified. These data belong to a study of shared clonotypes between healthy human individuals. About the research overall: A couple of female and three male donors aged 18 to 49 were enrolled. Study-level results: Generation probabilities were higher for clonotypes shared across all four sorted-subset donors than for unshared ones. Estimated clonotype richness was generally higher in naive than memory subsets.

Germline V lookup: CDR1 LNHDA, CDR2 SQIVND (reference sequence). Trimming left V 10 bases short and J 10 bases short, with 14 bases between. CDR3 size: 11 residues. Deep was the level at which the assay was run. Sequenced by immunoSEQ multiplex PCR; TCRdb stores in-frame clones only, minus some. The data contain 2,500,000 or so clones, approximately 90% of them singletons. Sequenced input: naive CD4+ T cells from PBMCs. The subset is: CD45RA+ positively selected. The clonotype originates from a man in his late teens or twenties in good health. Some clones in this sample may be carry-over from other donors' samples. The genes are TRBV19 and TRBJ2-1, with a tentative D call TRBD2 (5 bases). The CDR3 protein is CATMGSKEQFF. CDR3 sequence (DNA): TGTGCCACTATGGGGAGTAAGGAGCAGTTCTTC.